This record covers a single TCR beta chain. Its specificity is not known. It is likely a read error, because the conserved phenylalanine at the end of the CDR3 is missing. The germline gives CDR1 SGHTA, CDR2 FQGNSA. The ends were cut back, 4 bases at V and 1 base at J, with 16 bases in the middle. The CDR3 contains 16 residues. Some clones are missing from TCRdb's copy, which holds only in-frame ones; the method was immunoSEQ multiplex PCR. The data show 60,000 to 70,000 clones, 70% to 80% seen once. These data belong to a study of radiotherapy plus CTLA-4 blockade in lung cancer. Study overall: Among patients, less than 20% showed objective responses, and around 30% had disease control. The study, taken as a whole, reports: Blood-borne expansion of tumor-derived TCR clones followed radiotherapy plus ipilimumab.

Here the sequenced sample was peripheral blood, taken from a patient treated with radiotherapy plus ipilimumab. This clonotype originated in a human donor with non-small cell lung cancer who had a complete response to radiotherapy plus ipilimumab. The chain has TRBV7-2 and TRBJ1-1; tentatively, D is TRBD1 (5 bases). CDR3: CASSYVTGRTNTEAFL. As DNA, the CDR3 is TGTGCCAGCAGCTATGTCACGGGACGGACGAACACTGAAGCTTTCCTT.